A selection of T cell receptor beta chains follows, all from one sample in a study of blood T cell repertoires in COVID-19. The repertoire was sequenced with immunoSEQ multiplex PCR; TCRdb's copy has only in-frame clones and lacks some. The table includes approximately 290,000 clones, roughly 90% detected once. Sequenced input: PBMCs or T cells enriched from blood (not recorded which). The receptor source for this set is a woman under 30 with acute COVID-19. CDR3s include the opening cysteine and the closing phenylalanine or tryptophan. Fields, in order: V gene, J gene, CDR3 protein.

TRBV28	TRBJ2-1	CASSTGTPYEQFF
TRBV28	TRBJ1-1	CAINRGGTEAFF
TRBV7-2	TRBJ2-5	CASSPMTAPAVKTQYF
TRBV4-1	TRBJ2-6	CASSQDLLYGANVLTF
TRBV10-1	TRBJ2-1	CASIKLRLAGTSYNEQFF
TRBV2	TRBJ1-1	CATLTEENTEAFF
TRBV28	TRBJ1-1	CASRSPQGLVTEAFF
TRBV5-1	TRBJ2-3	CASSLVVSGQGGTQYF
TRBV19	TRBJ1-3	CASMRTDSSGNTIYF
TRBV11-2	TRBJ2-2	CASSLSATGTGELFF
TRBV19	TRBJ1-6	CASSTTGARGSLHF
TRBV28	TRBJ2-3	CASSLYGRAADTQYF